This is a list of T cell receptor beta chains from one sample in a study of CD8+ T cells in alopecia areata. Produced via immunoSEQ multiplex PCR; TCRdb's table is partial and in-frame only. The sample has about 150,000 clones, 55% seen once; the top ten hold approximately 4.8%. The specimen was CD4+ T cells sorted from blood. The receptors here all came from a human donor in good health. Each CDR3 is given with its conserved first and last residue. A D gene is named only where the DNA matches it firmly. Expanded clones are given a class, and other clones once, few, many or no size at all.

V,size,J,D,DNA,CDR3
TRBV30,-,TRBJ1-4,-,TGTGCCTGGAGGGACACTTCATTTGCAACTAATGAAAAACTGTTTTTT,CAWRDTSFATNEKLFF
TRBV29-1,-,TRBJ2-1,-,TGCAGCGCTGGCAGCTATGAGCAGTTCTTC,CSAGSYEQFF
TRBV28,-,TRBJ1-1,-,TGTGCCAGCAGGAACAGGGCTGAAGCTTTCTTT,CASRNRAEAFF
TRBV29-1,-,TRBJ2-5,TRBD2,TGCAGCGTTAGGACTAGCGAGACCCAGTACTTC,CSVRTSETQYF
TRBV7-9,once,TRBJ2-7,-,TGTGCCAGCAGCTTAGGCCGCAGGGGCGATTACGAGCAGTACTTC,CASSLGRRGDYEQYF
TRBV7-2,-,TRBJ2-1,TRBD2,TGTGCCAGCAGCTCGCCGGGACTAGACAATGAGCAGTTCTTC,CASSSPGLDNEQFF
TRBV29-1,-,TRBJ1-1,-,TGCAGCGTTGGGCCGGGAGGGAACACTGAAGCTTTCTTT,CSVGPGGNTEAFF
TRBV18,-,TRBJ2-3,-,TGTGCCAGCTCCCCCGTCACAGATACGCAGTATTTT,CASSPVTDTQYF
TRBV5-8,-,TRBJ2-1,-,TGTGCCAGCATCTTGGAGGGGAGCTCCTACAATGAGCAGTTCTTC,CASILEGSSYNEQFF
TRBV5-4,-,TRBJ2-5,-,TGTGCCAGCAGGGTGGACCTACAAGAGACCCAGTACTTC,CASRVDLQETQYF
TRBV29-1,-,TRBJ2-1,TRBD2,TGCAGCGTTGTGGGGAGGGCGCGGGAGCAGTTCTTC,CSVVGRAREQFF
TRBV5-4,-,TRBJ2-1,TRBD2,TGTGCCAGCAGCTCACTAGCGGGAGCGGATGGGAATGAGCAGTTCTTC,CASSSLAGADGNEQFF
TRBV29-1,once,TRBJ2-7,-,TGCAGCGTTGCCTACAGTCTGGAAGCCTACGAGCAGTACTTC,CSVAYSLEAYEQYF
TRBV6-1,-,TRBJ2-1,TRBD2,TGTGCCAGTAGACTAGCGGACAGCTCCTACAATGAGCAGTTCTTC,CASRLADSSYNEQFF
TRBV29-1,few,TRBJ2-4,TRBD1,TGCAGCGCAAGGACAGGGGGAGAGAACATTCAGTACTTC,CSARTGGENIQYF
TRBV20-1,-,TRBJ1-2,-,TGCAGTGCTAGTTACCGCTATGGCTACACCTTC,CSASYRYGYTF
TRBV6-4,few,TRBJ2-7,-,TGTGCCACCTGGACGATCTACGAGCAGTACTTC,CATWTIYEQYF
TRBV5-4,few,TRBJ1-2,-,TGTGCCAGCAGCCCGCGGGACGGCTATGGCTACACCTTC,CASSPRDGYGYTF
TRBV5-4,-,TRBJ2-5,-,TGTGCCAGCAGTTTAAAAGAGACCCAGTACTTC,CASSLKETQYF
TRBV27,-,TRBJ2-5,-,TGTGCCAGCAGTTTATTGCGAGGCGAGACCCAGTACTTC,CASSLLRGETQYF
TRBV10-3,few,TRBJ2-3,TRBD1,TGTGCCATCAGTGCCGACAGGGGGCCTACAGATACGCAGTATTTT,CAISADRGPTDTQYF
TRBV10-3,-,TRBJ2-7,TRBD2,TGTGCCATCAGCCCTAGCGGCGAGCAGTACTTC,CAISPSGEQYF